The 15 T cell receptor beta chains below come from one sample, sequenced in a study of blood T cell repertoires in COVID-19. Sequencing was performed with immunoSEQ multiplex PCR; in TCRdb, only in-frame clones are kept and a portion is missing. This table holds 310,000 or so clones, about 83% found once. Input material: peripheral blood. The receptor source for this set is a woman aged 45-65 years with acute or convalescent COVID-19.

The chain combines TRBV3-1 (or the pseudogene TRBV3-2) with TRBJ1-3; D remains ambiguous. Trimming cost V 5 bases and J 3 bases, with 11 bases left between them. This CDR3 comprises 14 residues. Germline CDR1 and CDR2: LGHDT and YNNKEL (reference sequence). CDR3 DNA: TGTGCCAGCAGCTCCGGACGGGGTGGAAACACCATATATTTT. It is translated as CASSSGRGGNTIYF.

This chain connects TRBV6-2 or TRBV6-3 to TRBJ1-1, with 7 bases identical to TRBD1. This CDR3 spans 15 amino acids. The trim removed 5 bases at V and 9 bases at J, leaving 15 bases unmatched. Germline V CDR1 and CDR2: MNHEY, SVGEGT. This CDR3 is CASSTTGTQGVKAFF. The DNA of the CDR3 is TGTGCCAGCAGTACGACCGGGACCCAGGGGGTAAAAGCTTTCTTT.

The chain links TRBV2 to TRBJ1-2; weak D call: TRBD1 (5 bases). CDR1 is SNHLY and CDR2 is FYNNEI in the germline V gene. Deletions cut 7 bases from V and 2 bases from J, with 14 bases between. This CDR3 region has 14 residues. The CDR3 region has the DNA TGTGCCAGCAATGGGGCAGGTCTGAACTATGGCTACACCTTC. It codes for CASNGAGLNYGYTF.

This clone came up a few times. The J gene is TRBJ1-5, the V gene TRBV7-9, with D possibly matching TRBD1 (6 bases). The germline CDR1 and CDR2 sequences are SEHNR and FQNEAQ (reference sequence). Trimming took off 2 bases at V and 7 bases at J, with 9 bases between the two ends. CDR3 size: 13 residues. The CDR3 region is CASSLTGTQPQHF. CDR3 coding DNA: TGTGCCAGCAGCTTAACAGGGACCCAGCCCCAGCATTTT.

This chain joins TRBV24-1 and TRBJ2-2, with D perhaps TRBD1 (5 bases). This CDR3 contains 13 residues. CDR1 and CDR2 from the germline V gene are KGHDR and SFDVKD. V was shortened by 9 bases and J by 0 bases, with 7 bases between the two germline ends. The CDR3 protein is CATGHPNTGELFF. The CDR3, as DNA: TGTGCCACCGGACATCCGAACACCGGGGAGCTGTTTTTT.

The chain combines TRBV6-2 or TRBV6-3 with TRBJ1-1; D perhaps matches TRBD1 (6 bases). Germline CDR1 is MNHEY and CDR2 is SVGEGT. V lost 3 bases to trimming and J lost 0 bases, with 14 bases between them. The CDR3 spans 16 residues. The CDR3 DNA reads TGTGCCAGCAGTTATGGGTTAGGACAGATGAACACTGAAGCTTTCTTT. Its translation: CASSYGLGQMNTEAFF.

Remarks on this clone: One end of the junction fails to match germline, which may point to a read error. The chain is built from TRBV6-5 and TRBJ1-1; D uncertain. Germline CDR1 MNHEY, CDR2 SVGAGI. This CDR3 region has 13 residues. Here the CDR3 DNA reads TGTGCCGGCAGACGGAGTTTGAACACTGAAGCTTTCTTT. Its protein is CAGRRSLNTEAFF.

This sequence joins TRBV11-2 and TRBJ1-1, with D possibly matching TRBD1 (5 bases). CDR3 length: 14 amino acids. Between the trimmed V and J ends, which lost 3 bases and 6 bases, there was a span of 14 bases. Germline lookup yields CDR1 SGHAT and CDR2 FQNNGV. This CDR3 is CASSLWGGSPEAFF. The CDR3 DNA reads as TGTGCCAGCAGCTTGTGGGGGGGGTCACCTGAAGCTTTCTTT.

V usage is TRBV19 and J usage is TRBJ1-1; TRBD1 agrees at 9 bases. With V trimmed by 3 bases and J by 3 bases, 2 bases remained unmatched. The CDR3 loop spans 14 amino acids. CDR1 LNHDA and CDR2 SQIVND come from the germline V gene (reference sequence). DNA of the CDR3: TGTGCCAGTAGTATGGGACAGGGATACACTGAAGCTTTCTTT. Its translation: CASSMGQGYTEAFF.

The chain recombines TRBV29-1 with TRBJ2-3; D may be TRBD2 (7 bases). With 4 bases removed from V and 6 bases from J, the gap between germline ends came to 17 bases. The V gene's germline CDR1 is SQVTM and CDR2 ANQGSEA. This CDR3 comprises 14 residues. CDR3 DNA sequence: TGCAGCGTTGTAGTATGGGGGGGCCTGGATACGCAGTATTTT. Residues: CSVVVWGGLDTQYF.

The CDR3 bases are TGTGCCTCGATAGGACTAGCGGGGCTCGAGCAGTACGTC. It specifies CASIGLAGLEQYV. The chain employs TRBV6-5 and TRBJ2-7, with TRBD2 identical over 12 bases. This CDR3 region has 13 residues. V was pared by 11 bases and J by 6 bases, with 8 bases of the junction left unmatched. Germline CDR1 is MNHEY and CDR2 is SVGAGI.

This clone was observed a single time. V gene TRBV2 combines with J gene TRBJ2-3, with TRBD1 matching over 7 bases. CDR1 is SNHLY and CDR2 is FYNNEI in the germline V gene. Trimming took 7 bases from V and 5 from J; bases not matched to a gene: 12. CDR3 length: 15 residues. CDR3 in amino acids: CASNADRARVDTQYF. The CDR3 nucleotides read TGTGCCAGCAACGCAGACAGGGCCAGGGTAGATACGCAGTATTTT.

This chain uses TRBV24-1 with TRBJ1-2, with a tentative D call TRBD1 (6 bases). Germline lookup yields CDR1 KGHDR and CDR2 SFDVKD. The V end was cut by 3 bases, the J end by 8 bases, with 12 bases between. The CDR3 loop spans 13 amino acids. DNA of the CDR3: TGTGCCACCAGTGATGAACAGGGTTTCGGCTACACCTTC. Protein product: CATSDEQGFGYTF.

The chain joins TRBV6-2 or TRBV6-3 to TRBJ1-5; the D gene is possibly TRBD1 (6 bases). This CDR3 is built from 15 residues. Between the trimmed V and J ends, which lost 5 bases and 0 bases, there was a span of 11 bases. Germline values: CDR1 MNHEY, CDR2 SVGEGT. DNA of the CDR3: TGTGCCAGCAGTAGGCGGACAGATAGCAATCAGCCCCAGCATTTT. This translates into CASSRRTDSNQPQHF.

CDR3 DNA sequence: TGTGCCTGGGCGGGAGGCAGTCAGCCCCAGCATTTT. Amino acid sequence: CAWAGGSQPQHF. The V call is TRBV30, the J call TRBJ1-5, with D uncertain. V lost 5 bases and J 6 bases, leaving 11 bases between the germline ends. The CDR3 sequence is 12 residues long. Germline V gene lookup returns CDR1 GTSNPN and CDR2 SVGIG (reference sequence).